This TCR beta chain was documented in a study of control samples from healthy donors and cancer patients. Germline V CDR1 and CDR2: MDHEN, SYDVKM. V was shortened by 5 bases and J by 3 bases, with 13 bases between the two germline ends. The CDR3 length is 15 residues. Profiled with immunoSEQ multiplex PCR; TCRdb holds only in-frame clones, not every one. This sample yields around 140,000 clones, of which 94% are seen a single time; roughly 13% belongs to the top ten. This clonotype originated in a man aged 35-49 years in good health. The V call is TRBV28, the J call TRBJ1-4, with unresolved D. The sequenced sample consisted of blood. The CDR3 DNA follows: TGTGCCAGCAGTCCCCCCGAGGGTTCTAATGAAAAACTGTTTTTT. Its translation is CASSPPEGSNEKLFF.